The T cell receptor beta chain under discussion was sequenced for a study of beta chain features in type 1 diabetes. The study, taken as a whole, reports: Shorter TCRB CDR3s, moderately but significantly so, were found in Type 1 diabetes patients in all four CD4+ subsets.

This clone was recorded a few times. Its antigen is currently unknown. The isolated RNA, all of it, was reverse transcribed, so expressed TCRB transcripts were what got sequenced. The table came from immunoSEQ multiplex PCR; TCRdb's copy has only in-frame clones and leaves some out. The table shows about 240,000 clones, with approximately 13% occurring only once. Material: naive CD4+ T cells from blood. This clonotype was obtained from a man aged 25 to 40 with type 1 diabetes.

The DNA of the CDR3 is TGTGCCAGCAAATCGCACTACACAGATACGCAGTATTTT. Protein product: CASKSHYTDTQYF. V usage is TRBV11-2 and J usage is TRBJ2-3; D call uncertain. Germline V gene data show CDR1 as SGHAT and CDR2 as FQNNGV. This CDR3 has 13 residues. Trimming left V 7 bases short and J 2 bases short, with 10 bases between.